The 18 T cell receptor beta chains below come from one sample, sequenced in a study of blood T cell repertoires in COVID-19. TCRdb's copy holds only in-frame clones and misses some; the assay was immunoSEQ multiplex PCR. This sample has about 73,000 clones, with around 81% found just once. Source material: peripheral blood. The receptors come from a woman aged 70 to 79 with acute or convalescent COVID-19.

This chain links TRBV28 with TRBJ1-6; 9 bases line up with TRBD1. Germline CDR1 is MDHEN and CDR2 is SYDVKM. This CDR3 is built from 15 residues. J gave up 5 bases and V 5 bases, and 4 bases lay outside the gene matches. As DNA, the CDR3 is TGTGCCAGCAGTCGGGACAGGGTGAATAATTCACCCCTCCACTTT. This gives the protein CASSRDRVNNSPLHF.

The chain has TRBV6-1 and TRBJ1-5; TRBD1 aligns across 9 bases. The length of the CDR3 is 14 residues. The germline CDR1 and CDR2 sequences are MNHNS and SASEGT. J gave up 6 bases and V 2 bases, and 2 bases lay outside the gene matches. The CDR3 spells CASSETGGGQPQHF. CDR3 DNA: TGTGCCAGCAGTGAAACAGGGGGCGGTCAGCCCCAGCATTTT.

The chain links TRBV10-1 to TRBJ2-2, with 8 bases lining up with TRBD2. CDR3 length: 17 amino acids. The V and J ends lost 5 bases and 2 bases, in that order; junction bases with no gene match: 10. Germline V gene lookup returns CDR1 WNHNN and CDR2 SYGVQD (reference sequence). CDR3 DNA sequence: TGCGCCAGCAGTCCCCTGTTTAGCGGGGCAAACACCGGGGAGCTGTTTTTT. Encoded protein: CASSPLFSGANTGELFF.

This chain connects TRBV3-1 (or the pseudogene TRBV3-2) to TRBJ2-7, with D perhaps matching TRBD1 (5 bases). CDR1 and CDR2 from the germline V gene are LGHDT and YNNKEL (reference sequence). The CDR3 covers 14 residues. V was trimmed by 4 bases and J by 5 bases, leaving 15 bases between them. The CDR3 region is CASSLRARLNEQYF. CDR3 nucleotide sequence: TGTGCCAGCAGCCTCAGGGCCAGACTTAACGAGCAGTACTTC.

The chain uses TRBV28 and TRBJ1-5, with unresolved D. The CDR3 length is 15 residues. V was clipped by 5 bases and J by 2 bases, with 13 bases between them. Germline V gene data show CDR1 as MDHEN and CDR2 as SYDVKM. CDR3 DNA sequence: TGTGCCAGCAGTCCGTTCGGGAGCCGCAATCAGCCCCAGCATTTT. This translates into CASSPFGSRNQPQHF.

The V gene is TRBV18, the J gene TRBJ2-5, with 8 bases matching TRBD1. This CDR3 spans 14 amino acids. V shed 6 bases, J shed 5 bases, and the junction held 8 bases outside the gene matches. Germline V gene lookup returns CDR1 KGHSH and CDR2 LQKENI. The CDR3 loop reads CASSPWTGRETQYF. In DNA, the CDR3 is TGTGCCAGCTCGCCTTGGACAGGGAGGGAGACCCAGTACTTC.

V usage is TRBV11-2 and J usage is TRBJ1-2; 7 nucleotides line up with TRBD1. Trimming took 1 base from V and 2 from J; bases not matched to a gene: 4. Germline V gene data show CDR1 as SGHAT and CDR2 as FQNNGV. The CDR3 runs 15 residues. Here the CDR3 DNA reads TGTGCCAGCAGCTTAGGTCCGGGACAGAACTATGGCTACACCTTC. Encoded protein: CASSLGPGQNYGYTF.

This rearrangement joins TRBV6-5 to TRBJ1-2, with 11 nucleotides matching TRBD1. The germline gives CDR1 MNHEY, CDR2 SVGAGI. This CDR3 spans 15 amino acids. V gave up 9 bases and J gave up 2 bases; unmatched junction bases: 8. The CDR3: CARGGRTGGNYGYTF. CDR3 coding DNA: TGTGCCAGAGGGGGGAGGACAGGGGGCAACTATGGCTACACCTTC.

The chain recombines TRBV14 with TRBJ1-2; 9 bases align to TRBD1. This CDR3 has 16 amino acids. Germline lookup yields CDR1 SGHDN and CDR2 FVKESK. V gave up 1 base and J gave up 3 bases; unmatched junction bases: 6. CDR3: CASSQGTGGYDYGYTF. DNA of the CDR3: TGTGCCAGCAGCCAAGGAACAGGGGGCTACGACTATGGCTACACCTTC.

The chain links TRBV5-1 to TRBJ2-1; TRBD2 is a possible D gene (6 bases). V was pared by 3 bases and J by 4 bases, with 14 bases between. Looked up from germline, CDR1 is SGHRS and CDR2 is YFSETQ. The CDR3 is made up of 15 amino acids. Here the CDR3 DNA reads TGCGCCAGCAGCTGGACTACGGGAGCTTACAATGAGCAGTTCTTC. Its translation is CASSWTTGAYNEQFF.

The chain combines TRBV28 with TRBJ2-7; TRBD2 might be the D (5 bases). This CDR3 has 13 residues. Germline V lookup: CDR1 MDHEN, CDR2 SYDVKM. The ends were cut back, 1 base at V and 3 bases at J, with 7 bases in the middle. This CDR3 is CASSLYGNYEQYF. CDR3 bases: TGTGCCAGCAGTTTATACGGGAACTACGAGCAGTACTTC.

The V call is TRBV7-6, the J call TRBJ1-5; 9 nucleotides match TRBD1. Losses at the gene ends were 5 bases for V and 0 bases for J; bases not matched to a gene: 11. The CDR3 extends over 18 amino acids. Germline CDR1 is SGHVS and CDR2 is FNYEAQ. Here the CDR3 reads CASSPGQGSYYSNQPQHF. The CDR3 DNA reads TGTGCCAGCAGCCCAGGACAGGGGAGTTACTATAGCAATCAGCCCCAGCATTTT.

This clone showed up just once. The chain has TRBV7-9 and TRBJ1-4; D not certain. Trimming removed 6 bases at V and 8 bases at J, with 16 bases between. CDR3 length: 14 amino acids. The V gene's germline CDR1 is SEHNR and CDR2 FQNEAQ (reference sequence). The CDR3: CASSGRREEEKLFF. DNA of the CDR3: TGTGCCAGCAGTGGGCGCCGGGAGGAGGAAAAACTGTTTTTT. The entire variable domain, with the rest obtained from reference TRBV7-9 and TRBJ1-4, is as follows: DTGVSQNPRHKITKRGQNVTFRCDPISEHNRLYWYRQTLGQGPEFLTYFQNEAQLEKSRLLSDRFSAERPKGSFSTLEIQRTEQGDSAMYLCASSGRREEEKLFFGSGTQLSVL.

The J gene is TRBJ1-6, the V gene TRBV5-4; TRBD1 is a possible D gene (5 bases). V was cut by 3 bases and J by 9 bases, with 13 bases left in between. CDR1 SGHNT and CDR2 YYREEE come from the germline V gene (reference sequence). The CDR3 spans 14 residues. CDR3 nucleotide sequence: TGTGCCAGCAGCTGGGGACGGGGAGGTTCACCCCTCCACTTT. It is translated as CASSWGRGGSPLHF.

The V and J genes are TRBV5-8 and TRBJ1-3; D remains ambiguous. There are 14 residues in the CDR3. Germline V gives CDR1 SGHTS, CDR2 YDEGEE. V lost 1 base to trimming and J lost 3 bases, with 8 bases between them. CDR3 DNA: TGTGCCAGCAGCTTGTGGCAGAATGGAAACACCATATATTTT. Its translation is CASSLWQNGNTIYF.

This chain joins TRBV27 and TRBJ2-2, with 13 bases aligning to TRBD2. CDR3 size: 19 residues. V lost 6 bases to trimming and J lost 2 bases; unmatched junction nucleotides: 12. Germline values: CDR1 MNHEY, CDR2 SMNVEV (reference sequence). The CDR3 region has the DNA TGTGCCAGCAGCTCCTCCGGACTAGCGGGAGTGCGAAACACCGGGGAGCTGTTTTTT. It is translated as CASSSSGLAGVRNTGELFF.

This clone was seen once. V and J are TRBV19 and TRBJ2-5; TRBD1 is a possible D gene (5 bases). This CDR3 comprises 13 residues. Per the germline V gene, CDR1 is LNHDA and CDR2 is SQIVND (reference sequence). V lost 7 bases, J lost 5 bases, and 14 bases lay in between. In DNA, the CDR3 is TGTGCCAGTATGTCTCGTTGGGGCGAGACCCAGTACTTC. Protein product: CASMSRWGETQYF.

The J gene is TRBJ1-1, the V gene TRBV19; D remains ambiguous. This CDR3 has 12 residues. V dropped 6 bases and J dropped 0 bases, with 5 bases sitting between them. Germline CDR1 is LNHDA and CDR2 is SQIVND (reference sequence). Written as DNA, the CDR3 is TGTGCCAGTAGGTTCATGAACACTGAAGCTTTCTTT. Amino acid sequence: CASRFMNTEAFF.